This TCR beta chain was identified in a study of T cells in Graves' hyperthyroidism and ophthalmopathy. Study outcomes and limitations: Ophthalmopathy got predicted by the model a median approximately 6.4 months before its onset. Blood also carried most thyroid clonotypes expanded above 0.001.

Patients were excluded because of uncontrolled infection, other autoimmune disease, pregnancy or lactation. Extraction of PBMCs used approximately 10 ml of fresh peripheral blood. Points on this clonotype: What it recognizes is unknown.

The ends lost 2 bases at V and 6 bases at J; junction bases unmatched: 5. This CDR3 has 15 residues. TCR beta CDR3 regions were amplified from RNA transcripts. HTBI primers were used for first-round RT-PCR of the TCR CDR3. TCRdb reprocessed the multiplex PCR reads with MiXCR, giving one entry per CDR3 protein. Seen here are a few hundred thousand distinct CDR3 sequences, roughly 16% observed once, and the top ten hold about 29%. The sequenced sample was blood. The genes are TRBV12-3 or TRBV12-4 and TRBJ2-3; 10 nucleotides align to TRBD2. The clonotype comes from a woman aged 30 to 39 with Graves' ophthalmopathy. CDR3 amino acids: CASSLSLAGVDTQYF. The CDR3, as DNA: TGTGCCAGCAGTTTAAGCCTAGCGGGAGTGGATACGCAGTATTTT.